This TCR beta chain was profiled in a study of shared clonotypes between healthy human individuals. Study-level results: The low donor count limited represented genetic and exposure-history diversity. Lower generation probabilities were found for non-shared clonotypes than for those shared by all four donors.

CDR3 size: 12 residues. Looked up from germline, CDR1 is MDHEN and CDR2 is SYDVKM. V gave up 6 bases and J gave up 8 bases, with 13 bases separating them. The table lists this clone with a count of one. The antigen remains unidentified. Per the original data handling: Sequence data from immunoSEQ were junction-only and lacked quality scores; consequently, filtering differed. Produced via immunoSEQ multiplex PCR; TCRdb's table is partial and in-frame only. D and trimming were read from the DNA, whereas the V and J calls and clone size are those reported in that table. This sample has 2 million to 2.5 million clones; about 92% occur once, and the top ten carry about 0.39%.

The sequence was obtained from a man between 18 and 29 years old in good health. Some clones in this sample may be carry-over from other donors' samples. The chain carries TRBV28 and TRBJ1-2, with D unresolved. Sequencing was performed on naive CD4+ T cells from PBMCs. Subset indicated: CD45RA+ positively selected. The CDR3 is CASRSPGYGYTF. The CDR3, as DNA: TGTGCCAGCAGATCCCCGGGGTACGGCTACACCTTC.